The clone carrying this TCR beta chain occurred a few times. Its antigen remains unknown. Germline CDR1 SNHLY, CDR2 FYNNEI. The CDR3 sequence is 12 residues long. Between the trimmed V and J ends, which lost 4 bases and 4 bases, there was a span of 7 bases. The sample belongs to a study of cytomegalovirus exposure and HLA in healthy donors. The study, taken as a whole, reports: Cytomegalovirus association was listed for 164 TCR beta chains. The study found most TCR sequences rare, yet found some public TCRs in many donors.

Profiling relied on immunoSEQ multiplex PCR, and the TCRdb table lists in-frame clones only, not all of them. The table records 130,000 to 150,000 clones, about 91% of them present only once. Sequencing was carried out using PBMCs. The chain employs TRBV2 and TRBJ1-2; the D gene is possibly TRBD1 (5 bases). The clonotype was recovered from a man younger than 35 in good health and CMV-seropositive. CDR3 loop: CASSVQGYGYTF. The CDR3 DNA is TGTGCCAGCAGTGTGCAGGGCTATGGCTACACCTTC.